This entry lists 24 T cell receptor beta chains sequenced from one sample in a study of T cell responses to AZD1222 COVID-19 vaccine. The repertoire was sequenced with immunoSEQ multiplex PCR; TCRdb's copy has only in-frame clones and lacks some. The table records some 120,000 clones, 75% to 95% of them present only once. The material was peripheral blood, obtained on day 0 of AZD1222 vaccination. These receptors were taken from an adult in good health.

The chain joins TRBV25-1 to TRBJ2-7; 8 bases are shared with TRBD1. The CDR3 extends over 13 amino acids. The germline gives CDR1 MGHDK, CDR2 SYGVNS. The J segment lost 4 bases and the V segment lost 7 bases, leaving 6 bases of the junction unmatched. In DNA, the CDR3 is TGTGCCAGCACGGCAGGGGGCGGGTACGAGCAGTACTTC. Residues: CASTAGGGYEQYF.

The sample holds one count of this clone. The J gene is TRBJ2-6, the V gene TRBV30; D might be TRBD2 (5 bases). The V end was cut by 0 bases, the J end by 0 bases, with 21 bases between. CDR3 size: 20 residues. Germline V CDR1 and CDR2: GTSNPN, SVGIG (reference sequence). The CDR3 loop is CAWSVVRVTIRGSGANVLTF. CDR3 coding DNA: TGTGCCTGGAGTGTGGTACGGGTCACCATCCGGGGCTCTGGGGCCAACGTCCTGACTTTC.

The V gene is TRBV5-6, the J gene TRBJ2-7; D is perhaps TRBD1 or TRBD2 (5 bases each). CDR1 is SGHDT and CDR2 is YYEEEE in the germline V gene. V was shortened by 3 bases and J by 4 bases, with 17 bases between the two germline ends. The CDR3 contains 15 residues. CDR3 DNA sequence: TGTGCCAGCAGCTCGTCGCCGGGACCGATGTACGAGCAGTACTTC. Translated: CASSSSPGPMYEQYF.

The CDR3 region is CASSSLGESYNEQFF. In nucleotides, the CDR3 is TGTGCCAGCAGCTCTTTAGGGGAGTCCTACAATGAGCAGTTCTTC. The J gene is TRBJ2-1, the V gene TRBV14; tentatively, D is TRBD1 or TRBD2 (5 bases each). Germline loops: CDR1 SGHDN, CDR2 FVKESK. This CDR3 region has 15 residues. V was cut by 5 bases and J by 1 base, with 12 bases left in between.

The chain combines TRBV10-3 with TRBJ2-5, with 15 bases that match TRBD2. The germline gives CDR1 ENHRY, CDR2 SYGVKD. Trimming removed 6 bases from V and 5 bases from J; junction bases left unmatched: 10. The CDR3 extends over 17 amino acids. The CDR3 sequence is CAISPGTSGRRGETQYF. The CDR3 DNA sequence: TGTGCCATCAGCCCCGGGACTAGCGGGAGGAGGGGGGAGACCCAGTACTTC.

The rearrangement uses TRBV11-2 and TRBJ2-1; the D gene is possibly TRBD2 (5 bases). CDR1 is SGHAT and CDR2 is FQNNGV in the germline V gene. This CDR3 comprises 12 residues. Trimming cost V 1 base and J 10 bases, with 8 bases left between them. CDR3 nucleotides: TGTGCCAGCAGCTTAGGAGGAGGCGAGCAGTTCTTC. Protein product: CASSLGGGEQFF.

This clone was picked up a small number of times. The chain combines TRBV7-9 with TRBJ2-2; TRBD2 might be the D (7 bases). V shed 5 bases and J shed 4 bases, with 14 bases lying between them. Germline V gene sequence: CDR1 SEHNR, CDR2 FQNEAQ (reference sequence). This CDR3 spans 15 amino acids. CDR3 DNA sequence: TGTGCCAGCAGCCAACGCGGGGGCGGCACCGGGGAGCTGTTTTTT. It is translated as CASSQRGGGTGELFF.

J is TRBJ2-3 and V is TRBV11-2; no clear D. The V end was cut by 4 bases, the J end by 0 bases, with 8 bases between. Germline V gene sequence: CDR1 SGHAT, CDR2 FQNNGV. The CDR3 sequence is 14 residues long. The CDR3 is CASSSGSSTDTQYF. For the CDR3, the DNA is TGTGCCAGCAGCTCCGGATCTAGCACAGATACGCAGTATTTT.

The chain joins TRBV19 to TRBJ2-2; 8 bases are shared with TRBD2. The CDR3 covers 15 residues. The ends lost 6 bases at V and 5 bases at J; junction bases unmatched: 8. The V gene's germline CDR1 is LNHDA and CDR2 SQIVND (reference sequence). CDR3 coding DNA: TGTGCCAGTAGCGGAAGCGGGAGCGGTACCGGGGAGCTGTTTTTT. It translates to CASSGSGSGTGELFF. Using reference TRBV19 and TRBJ2-2 for the parts outside the CDR3, the full variable domain is DGGITQSPKYLFRKEGQNVTLSCEQNLNHDAMYWYRQDPGQGLRLIYYSQIVNDFQKGDIAEGYSVSREKKESFPLTVTSAQKNPTAFYLCASSGSGSGTGELFFGEGSRLTVL.

V gene TRBV5-1 combines with J gene TRBJ2-5, with 7 bases aligning to TRBD2. This CDR3 spans 16 amino acids. Unmatched junction bases numbered 16, after V lost 6 bases and J lost 5 bases. Germline CDR1 reads SGHRS; CDR2 reads YFSETQ. CDR3 in DNA: TGCGCCAGCACCACCACCACGGCTAGCGGCGGGGAGACCCAGTACTTC. Protein sequence: CASTTTTASGGETQYF. The full variable domain, its missing parts supplied by reference TRBV5-1 and TRBJ2-5, is KAGVTQTPRYLIKTRGQQVTLSCSPISGHRSVSWYQQTPGQGLQFLFEYFSETQRNKGNFPGRFSGRQFSNSRSEMNVSTLELGDSALYLCASTTTTASGGETQYFGPGTRLLVL.

The CDR3 sequence is CASSVTDSQPQHF. CDR3 in DNA: TGTGCCAGCAGCGTCACGGACAGCCAGCCCCAGCATTTT. The V and J genes are TRBV9 and TRBJ1-5; tentative D call: TRBD1 (6 bases). The CDR3 consists of 13 residues. The germline V and J ends were trimmed by 2 bases and 7 bases, with 10 bases remaining between them. Germline CDR1 reads SGDLS; CDR2 reads YYNGEE. The full variable domain, its missing parts supplied by reference TRBV9 and TRBJ1-5, is DSGVTQTPKHLITATGQRVTLRCSPRSGDLSVYWYQQSLDQGLQFLIQYYNGEERAKGNILERFSAQQFPDLHSELNLSSLELGDSALYFCASSVTDSQPQHFGDGTRLSIL.

This clone was observed once. The chain employs TRBV2 and TRBJ2-3; D perhaps matches TRBD2 (6 bases). Germline V gene lookup returns CDR1 SNHLY and CDR2 FYNNEI. V dropped 2 bases and J dropped 2 bases, with 11 bases sitting between them. This CDR3 contains 15 residues. The CDR3 DNA sequence: TGTGCCAGCAGTGAAAGCCTAGCGTACACAGATACGCAGTATTTT. The encoded protein is CASSESLAYTDTQYF.

The V gene is TRBV7-2, the J gene TRBJ2-7; D may be TRBD1 or TRBD2 (6 bases each). Germline assignment: CDR1 SGHTA and CDR2 FQGNSA. CDR3 length: 12 amino acids. V gave up 10 bases and J gave up 2 bases, with 12 bases separating them. CDR3 sequence: CATRGQTYEQYF. The CDR3 nucleotides are TGTGCCACCCGGGGGCAGACCTACGAGCAGTACTTC.

The chain carries TRBV27 and TRBJ2-3, with D possibly TRBD2 on 5 matching bases. There are 14 residues in the CDR3. In germline, CDR1 is MNHEY, CDR2 SMNVEV (reference sequence). V lost 3 bases and J lost 2, with 9 bases in between. Here the CDR3 DNA reads TGTGCCAGCAGTTTGTGGGGAGACACAGATACGCAGTATTTT. This codes for CASSLWGDTDTQYF.

The chain's CDR3 is CASSPFAGAEQYF. The CDR3 nucleotides read TGTGCCAGCAGCCCTTTCGCGGGGGCCGAGCAGTACTTC. The rearrangement links TRBV5-6 to TRBJ2-7, with D maybe TRBD2 (7 bases). Germline-derived CDR1 and CDR2 are SGHDT and YYEEEE. V lost 4 bases, J lost 6 bases, and 14 bases lay in between. The CDR3 extends over 13 amino acids.

The V and J genes are TRBV7-2 and TRBJ1-2; 7 nucleotides line up with TRBD1. The CDR3 runs to 14 residues. V lost 6 bases to trimming and J lost 6 bases; unmatched junction nucleotides: 10. Germline assignment: CDR1 SGHTA and CDR2 FQGNSA. CDR3 loop: CASRYRDSHNGYTF. The CDR3 nucleotides are TGTGCCAGCAGGTACCGGGACAGTCACAATGGCTACACCTTC.

J is TRBJ1-1 and V is TRBV5-4, with D possibly being TRBD1 (5 bases). V shed 10 bases and J shed 5 bases, with 15 bases lying between them. Germline V CDR1 and CDR2: SGHNT, YYREEE (reference sequence). The CDR3 totals 12 residues. DNA of the CDR3: TGTGCCGGAACAGGAATTGGAACTGAAGCTTTCTTT. Translating it yields CAGTGIGTEAFF.

This clone was observed once. The chain recombines TRBV6-2 or TRBV6-3 with TRBJ2-1; TRBD1 or TRBD2 may be the D gene (5 bases each). CDR3 length equals 10 residues. V dropped 5 bases and J dropped 11 bases, with 7 bases sitting between them. Germline V gene lookup returns CDR1 MNHEY and CDR2 SVGEGT. Written as DNA, the CDR3 is TGTGCCAGCAGTGGGGGTCAGCAGTTCTTC. Its translation: CASSGGQQFF.

The chain combines TRBV4-1 with TRBJ2-7; 7 nucleotides agree with TRBD2. V was clipped by 1 base and J by 7 bases; unmatched bases: 7. This CDR3 has 14 amino acids. Germline values: CDR1 MGHRA, CDR2 YSYEKL. This CDR3 is CASSQVGGTMEQYF. The DNA for the CDR3 is TGCGCCAGCAGCCAAGTGGGAGGGACTATGGAGCAGTACTTC.

The chain recombines TRBV2 with TRBJ2-2, with D perhaps given as TRBD1 or TRBD2 (5 bases each). V lost 4 bases and J lost 7, with 16 bases in between. This CDR3 has 15 residues. Germline V gene lookup returns CDR1 SNHLY and CDR2 FYNNEI. This CDR3 reads CASSVSREGSGELFF. CDR3 nucleotide sequence: TGTGCCAGCAGTGTTTCCAGGGAAGGGAGCGGGGAGCTGTTTTTT.

The rearrangement uses TRBV7-2 and TRBJ2-1; 8 bases map to TRBD1. The germline V gene has CDR1 SGHTA and CDR2 FQGNSA. This CDR3 is built from 15 residues. V lost 4 bases, J lost 1 base, and 3 bases stayed unmatched. The CDR3 spells CASSSDRGSYNEQFF. CDR3 DNA sequence: TGTGCCAGCAGCTCCGACAGGGGATCCTACAATGAGCAGTTCTTC.

This rearrangement joins TRBV27 to TRBJ1-4; TRBD1 might be the D (6 bases). The CDR3 covers 17 residues. The germline gives CDR1 MNHEY, CDR2 SMNVEV (reference sequence). Trimming took 0 bases from V and 7 from J, leaving 18 bases between them. CDR3 coding DNA: TGTGCCAGCAGTTTATCGGGCTGGGGGGGCGAAAGTGAAAAACTGTTTTTT. Its translation is CASSLSGWGGESEKLFF.

This chain links TRBV7-9 with TRBJ1-2, with 9 bases fitting TRBD1. V lost 2 bases to trimming and J lost 2 bases; unmatched junction nucleotides: 3. The CDR3 spans 15 residues. The germline V gene encodes CDR1 SEHNR and CDR2 FQNEAQ (reference sequence). The CDR3, as DNA: TGTGCCAGCAGCTTACGAGGGACAGGGAACTATGGCTACACCTTC. Its translation: CASSLRGTGNYGYTF.

J is TRBJ2-7 and V is TRBV5-6, with 9 positions matching TRBD1. The CDR3 totals 13 residues. J lost 4 bases, V lost 6 bases, and 5 bases had no gene match. From germline, CDR1 is SGHDT and CDR2 YYEEEE. CDR3 in amino acids: CASNDRGSYEQYF. The CDR3 bases are TGTGCCAGCAACGACAGGGGGTCGTACGAGCAGTACTTC.